The 17 T cell receptor beta chains below all came from one sample that was sequenced in a study of T cell repertoires in cytomegalovirus infection. TCRdb re-derived calls from the reads in MiXCR, one entry per CDR3 protein. The sample records about 360,000 distinct CDR3 sequences, around a third being singletons. No antigens are known for them. The sequences come from cultured PBMCs, collected from culture after CMV antigen stimulation. Source of these receptors: a human donor in good health (CMV status not recorded). Some clones in this sample may be carry-over from other donors' samples.

The chain has TRBV20-1 and TRBJ2-7, with 8 bases that match TRBD1. CDR3 size: 14 residues. From germline, CDR1 is DFQATT and CDR2 SNEGSKA (reference sequence). V lost 8 bases and J lost 1; bases outside the gene matches: 10. CDR3 amino acids: CSYFRTGYSYEQYV. The CDR3 DNA reads as TGCAGTTACTTTCGGACAGGGTATTCCTACGAGCAGTACGTC.

By share of the sample, this clonotype is medium-sized. This chain connects TRBV7-2 to TRBJ2-4; no reliable D call. Germline CDR1 and CDR2: SGHTA and FQGNSA. Trimming removed 1 base from V and 0 bases from J, with 10 bases in between. The CDR3 is 16 amino acids. CDR3 loop: CASSLVAVLAKNIQYF. For the CDR3, the DNA is TGTGCCAGCAGCTTAGTGGCGGTCCTAGCCAAAAACATTCAGTACTTC.

V and J are TRBV19 and TRBJ2-2; TRBD1 aligns across 7 bases. V was clipped by 10 bases and J by 0 bases; unmatched bases: 5. The CDR3 totals 14 residues. Germline V gives CDR1 LNHDA, CDR2 SQIVND (reference sequence). The CDR3 sequence: CAIHDRANTGELFF. Here the CDR3 DNA reads TGTGCCATTCACGACAGGGCGAACACCGGGGAGCTGTTTTTT.

The chain couples TRBV4-3 to TRBJ1-5; D unclear. Germline loops: CDR1 LGHNA, CDR2 YSLEER. V lost 1 base to trimming and J lost 4 bases, with 5 bases between them. The CDR3 length is 13 residues. For the CDR3, the DNA is TGCGCCAGCAGCCAAGTAAGAAATCAGCCCCAGCATTTT. Amino acid sequence: CASSQVRNQPQHF.

The chain uses TRBV24-1 and TRBJ2-3, with a tentative D call TRBD2 (5 bases). The germline V gene has CDR1 KGHDR and CDR2 SFDVKD. The CDR3 is made up of 16 amino acids. V lost 4 bases and J 0 bases, leaving 13 bases between the germline ends. This CDR3 is CATSDPRTRSTDTQYF. CDR3 in DNA: TGTGCCACCAGTGACCCTCGGACTCGTAGCACAGATACGCAGTATTTT.

The chain joins TRBV12-3 or TRBV12-4 to TRBJ2-6; D not resolved. The germline V and J ends were trimmed by 3 bases and 0 bases, with 9 bases remaining between them. This CDR3 is 16 amino acids long. The CDR3, as DNA: TGTGCCAGCAGTTTTCTCGCCCTCTCTGGGGCCAACGTCCTGACTTTC. Translating it yields CASSFLALSGANVLTF.

The chain employs TRBV7-2 and TRBJ2-7; D remains ambiguous. This CDR3 is built from 13 residues. Germline V gene sequence: CDR1 SGHTA, CDR2 FQGNSA. Trimming took 1 base from V and 2 from J, leaving 6 bases between them. The CDR3 loop reads CASSLEATYEQYF. The CDR3 DNA follows: TGTGCCAGCAGCTTAGAGGCTACCTACGAGCAGTACTTC. The whole variable domain, filled in from reference TRBV7-2 and TRBJ2-7, reads GAGVSQSPSNKVTEKGKDVELRCDPISGHTALYWYRQSLGQGLEFLIYFQGNSAPDKSGLPSDRFSAERTGGSVSTLTIQRTQQEDSAVYLCASSLEATYEQYFGPGTRLTVT.

This clonotype occurred once. This sequence joins TRBV2 and TRBJ2-7; 14 nucleotides line up with TRBD2. CDR1 SNHLY and CDR2 FYNNEI come from the germline V gene. This CDR3 is built from 19 residues. Losses at the gene ends were 5 bases for V and 6 bases for J; bases not matched to a gene: 18. The CDR3 reads CASSSGLAGGHTPSGEQYF. CDR3 in DNA: TGTGCCAGCAGTTCCGGACTAGCGGGAGGACACACCCCGTCGGGCGAGCAGTACTTC.

The chain combines TRBV19 with TRBJ2-7; D gene uncertain. The germline CDR1 and CDR2 sequences are LNHDA and SQIVND (reference sequence). The CDR3 extends over 17 amino acids. V was clipped by 0 bases and J by 2 bases, with 17 bases between them. The CDR3 spells CASSIDYDHRAPYEQYV. The CDR3, as DNA: TGTGCCAGTAGTATAGATTATGATCATCGGGCCCCCTACGAGCAGTACGTC.

This clonotype was recorded a few times. The rearrangement uses TRBV19 and TRBJ1-2, with D perhaps TRBD1 (5 bases). CDR3 length: 15 residues. CDR1 and CDR2 from the germline V gene are LNHDA and SQIVND (reference sequence). V gave up 6 bases and J gave up 3 bases, with 17 bases separating them. CDR3 DNA sequence: TGTGCCAGTAGCGACCCCAGAGGGGCCCACTATGGCTACACCTTC. Its translation is CASSDPRGAHYGYTF.

There are many counts of this clonotype. The V call is TRBV7-8, the J call TRBJ2-7; D unclear. V gave up 1 base and J gave up 1 base, with 8 bases separating them. The CDR3 is made up of 14 amino acids. The V gene's germline CDR1 is SGHVS and CDR2 FQNEAQ. This chain's CDR3 is CASSLGHRSYEQYF. The CDR3 nucleotides are TGTGCCAGCAGCTTAGGGCACAGATCCTACGAGCAGTACTTC.

CDR3 sequence reads: CASSYRQNLNTEAFF. The DNA for the CDR3 is TGTGCCAGCAGTTACCGACAGAACCTGAACACTGAAGCTTTCTTT. The rearrangement links TRBV6-5 to TRBJ1-1; tentatively, D is TRBD1 (5 bases). The germline V and J ends were trimmed by 2 bases and 0 bases, with 10 bases remaining between them. CDR1 is MNHEY, CDR2 SVGAGI, per germline. This CDR3 region has 15 residues.

This clonotype has just a few counts. This sequence joins TRBV28 and TRBJ1-4; no clear D gene. V lost 6 bases to trimming and J lost 1 base, with 12 bases between them. CDR1 is MDHEN and CDR2 is SYDVKM in the germline V gene. CDR3 length: 15 residues. This CDR3 is CASSYPGLTNEKLFF. As DNA, the CDR3 is TGTGCCAGCAGCTACCCGGGATTAACTAATGAAAAACTGTTTTTT.

In this sample, this clonotype turned up once. Here the CDR3 omits its conserved ending phenylalanine or tryptophan, so a read error is the likely source. CDR3 sequence: CASSQEEGRTNEKLFL. The CDR3 DNA follows: TGCGCCAGCAGCCAAGAGGAAGGCAGAACAAATGAAAAACTGTTTTTG. The rearrangement uses TRBV4-3 and TRBJ1-4; no reliable D call. Germline CDR1 is LGHNA and CDR2 is YSLEER. CDR3 length equals 16 residues. Trimming took off 0 bases at V and 5 bases at J, with 13 bases between the two ends.

This chain uses TRBV12-3 or TRBV12-4 with TRBJ2-7; D possibly corresponds to TRBD2 (6 bases). The CDR3 sequence is 13 residues long. V was pared by 3 bases and J by 5 bases, with 11 bases between. CDR3 sequence: CASSLGGRHEQYV. In DNA form, the CDR3 reads TGTGCCAGCAGTTTGGGAGGCCGTCACGAGCAGTACGTC.

The J gene is TRBJ2-1, the V gene TRBV30; the match to TRBD2 covers 9 bases. This CDR3 contains 14 residues. V trimming: 3 bases; J trimming: 7 bases; junction bases outside the gene matches: 7. Germline V lookup: CDR1 GTSNPN, CDR2 SVGIG (reference sequence). The CDR3 DNA sequence: TGTGCCTGGAGGGGACTAGCCGGAATAAATGAGCAGTTCTTC. Amino acid sequence: CAWRGLAGINEQFF.

The chain joins TRBV2 to TRBJ2-2; no reliable D call. Trimming took 4 bases from V and 6 from J, leaving 9 bases between them. The CDR3 consists of 13 residues. Per the germline V gene, CDR1 is SNHLY and CDR2 is FYNNEI. Here the CDR3 reads CASSVGPPGELFF. The CDR3 DNA sequence: TGTGCCAGCAGTGTGGGCCCTCCCGGGGAGCTGTTTTTT.